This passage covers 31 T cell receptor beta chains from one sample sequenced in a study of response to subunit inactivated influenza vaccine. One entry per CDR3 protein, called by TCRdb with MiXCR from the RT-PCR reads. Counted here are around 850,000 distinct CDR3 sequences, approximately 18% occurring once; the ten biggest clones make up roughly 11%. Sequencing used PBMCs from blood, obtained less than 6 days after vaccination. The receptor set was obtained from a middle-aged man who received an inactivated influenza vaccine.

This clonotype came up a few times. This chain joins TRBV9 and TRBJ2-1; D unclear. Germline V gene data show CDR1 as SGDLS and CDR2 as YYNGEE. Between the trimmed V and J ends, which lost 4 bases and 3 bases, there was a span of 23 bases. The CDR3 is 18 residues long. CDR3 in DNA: TGTGCCAGCAGCCCCCGACCTTGGCGGATATCTGTCTACAATGAGCAGTTCTTC. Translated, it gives CASSPRPWRISVYNEQFF.

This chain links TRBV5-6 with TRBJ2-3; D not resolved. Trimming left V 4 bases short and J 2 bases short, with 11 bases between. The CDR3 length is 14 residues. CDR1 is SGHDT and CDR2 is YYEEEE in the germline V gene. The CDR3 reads CASSLNGYTDTQYF. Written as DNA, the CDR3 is TGTGCCAGCAGCCTGAACGGGTACACAGATACGCAGTATTTT.

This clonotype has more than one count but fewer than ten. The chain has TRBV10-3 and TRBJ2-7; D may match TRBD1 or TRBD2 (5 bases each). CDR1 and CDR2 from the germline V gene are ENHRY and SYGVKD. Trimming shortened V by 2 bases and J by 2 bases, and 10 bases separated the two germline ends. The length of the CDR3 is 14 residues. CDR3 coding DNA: TGTGCCATCAGTGAGAGGGACGGGACCTACGAGCAGTACTTC. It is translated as CAISERDGTYEQYF.

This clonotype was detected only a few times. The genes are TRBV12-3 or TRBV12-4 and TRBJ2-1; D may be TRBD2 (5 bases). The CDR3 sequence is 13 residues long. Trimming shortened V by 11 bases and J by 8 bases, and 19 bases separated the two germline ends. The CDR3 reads CALGGPPGYEQFF. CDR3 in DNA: TGTGCCCTAGGAGGCCCCCCTGGGTATGAGCAGTTCTTC.

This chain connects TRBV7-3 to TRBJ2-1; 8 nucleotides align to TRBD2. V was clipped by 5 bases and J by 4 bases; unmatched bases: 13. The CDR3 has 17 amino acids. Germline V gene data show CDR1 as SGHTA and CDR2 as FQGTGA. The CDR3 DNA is TGTGCCAGCAGCGACGGACTAGCCGGAGGTGAATACAATGAGCAGTTCTTC. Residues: CASSDGLAGGEYNEQFF.

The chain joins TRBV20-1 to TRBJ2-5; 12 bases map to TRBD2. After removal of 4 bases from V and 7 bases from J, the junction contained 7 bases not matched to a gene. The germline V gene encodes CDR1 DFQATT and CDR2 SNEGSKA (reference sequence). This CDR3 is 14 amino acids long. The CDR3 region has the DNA TGCAGTGCTACCCTAGCGGGGGGGCCGGGGACCCAGTACTTC. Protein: CSATLAGGPGTQYF.

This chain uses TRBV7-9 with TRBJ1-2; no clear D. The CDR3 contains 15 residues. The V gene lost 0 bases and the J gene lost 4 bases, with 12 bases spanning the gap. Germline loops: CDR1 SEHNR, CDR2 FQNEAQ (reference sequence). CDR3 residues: CASSLAGQTFYGYTF. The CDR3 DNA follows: TGTGCCAGCAGCTTAGCGGGCCAGACTTTCTATGGCTACACCTTC.

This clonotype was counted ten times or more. The CDR3 sequence is CASSLYGNEQFF. The CDR3, as DNA: TGTGCCAGCAGCCTCTATGGCAATGAGCAGTTCTTC. The gene calls are TRBV12-3 or TRBV12-4 and TRBJ2-1; D is unresolved. Between the trimmed V and J ends, which lost 6 bases and 6 bases, there was a span of 9 bases. This CDR3 is 12 amino acids long.

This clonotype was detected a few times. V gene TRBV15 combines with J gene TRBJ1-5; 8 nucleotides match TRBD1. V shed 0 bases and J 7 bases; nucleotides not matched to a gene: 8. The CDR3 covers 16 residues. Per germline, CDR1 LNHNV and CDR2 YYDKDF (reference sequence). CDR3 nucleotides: TGTGCCACCAGCAGAGATTCAGGGGGCGCGTTCCAGCCCCAGCATTTT. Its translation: CATSRDSGGAFQPQHF.

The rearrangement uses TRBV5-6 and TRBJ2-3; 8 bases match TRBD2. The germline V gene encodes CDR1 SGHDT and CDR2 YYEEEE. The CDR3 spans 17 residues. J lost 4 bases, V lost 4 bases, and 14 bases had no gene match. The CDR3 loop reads CASSPGPIAGTADTQYF. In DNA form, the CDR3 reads TGTGCCAGCAGCCCGGGCCCGATAGCGGGAACGGCAGATACGCAGTATTTT. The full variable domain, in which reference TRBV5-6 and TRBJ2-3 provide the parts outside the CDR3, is DAGVTQSPTHLIKTRGQQVTLRCSPKSGHDTVSWYQQALGQGPQFIFQYYEEEERQRGNFPDRFSGHQFPNYSSELNVNALLLGDSALYLCASSPGPIAGTADTQYFGPGTRLTVL.

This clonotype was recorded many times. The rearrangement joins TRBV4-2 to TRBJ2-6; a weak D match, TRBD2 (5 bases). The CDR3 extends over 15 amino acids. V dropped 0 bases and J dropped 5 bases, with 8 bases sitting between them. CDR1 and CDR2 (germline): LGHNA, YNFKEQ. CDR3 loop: CASSQELARANVLTF. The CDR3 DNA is TGTGCCAGCAGCCAAGAGCTAGCTAGGGCCAACGTCCTGACTTTC.

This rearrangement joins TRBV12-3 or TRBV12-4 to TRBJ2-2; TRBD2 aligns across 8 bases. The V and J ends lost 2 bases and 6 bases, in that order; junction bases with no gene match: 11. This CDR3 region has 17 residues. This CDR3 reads CASSLSGGKGRAGELFF. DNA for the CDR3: TGTGCCAGCAGTTTATCGGGAGGGAAAGGAAGAGCCGGGGAGCTGTTTTTT.

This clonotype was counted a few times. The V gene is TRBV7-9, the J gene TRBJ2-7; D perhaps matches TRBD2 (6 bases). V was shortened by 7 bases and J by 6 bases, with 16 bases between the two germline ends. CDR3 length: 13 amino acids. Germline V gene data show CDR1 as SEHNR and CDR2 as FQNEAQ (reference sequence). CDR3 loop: CASTPGTFSEQYF. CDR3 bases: TGTGCCAGCACCCCAGGGACTTTCTCCGAGCAGTACTTC.

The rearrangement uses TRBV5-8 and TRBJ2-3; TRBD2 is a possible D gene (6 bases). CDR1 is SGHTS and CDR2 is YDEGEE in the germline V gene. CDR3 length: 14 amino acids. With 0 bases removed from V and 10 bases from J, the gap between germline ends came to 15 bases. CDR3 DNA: TGTGCCAGCAGCTTGGTGGCGGGGCCCTCGGCGCAGTATTTT. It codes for CASSLVAGPSAQYF. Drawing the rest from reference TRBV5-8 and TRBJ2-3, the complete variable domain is EAGVTQSPTHLIKTRGQQATLRCSPISGHTSVYWYQQALGLGLQFLLWYDEGEERNRGNFPPRFSGRQFPNYSSELNVNALELEDSALYLCASSLVAGPSAQYFGPGTRLTVL.

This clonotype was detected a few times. In DNA, the CDR3 is TGCGCCAGCAGCAAGACAGGGGGCGGTGGCTACACCTTC. This sequence encodes CASSKTGGGGYTF. The chain uses TRBV5-1 and TRBJ1-2; 10 bases are a match to TRBD1. Trimming took 4 bases from V and 7 from J; bases not matched to a gene: 4. Germline CDR1 and CDR2: SGHRS and YFSETQ. The CDR3 spans 13 residues.

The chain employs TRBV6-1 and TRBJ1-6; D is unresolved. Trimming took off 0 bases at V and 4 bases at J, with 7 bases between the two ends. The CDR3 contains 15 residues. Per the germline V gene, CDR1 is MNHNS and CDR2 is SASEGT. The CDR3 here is CASSEARSYNSPLHF. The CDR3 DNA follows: TGTGCCAGCAGTGAAGCCCGGTCATATAATTCACCCCTCCACTTT.

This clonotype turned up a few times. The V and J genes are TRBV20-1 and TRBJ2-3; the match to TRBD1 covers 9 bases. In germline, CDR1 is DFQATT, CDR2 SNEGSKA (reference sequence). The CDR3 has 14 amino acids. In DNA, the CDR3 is TGCAGGGCAATGAGGACAGGGGACACAGATACGCAGTATTTT. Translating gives CRAMRTGDTDTQYF.

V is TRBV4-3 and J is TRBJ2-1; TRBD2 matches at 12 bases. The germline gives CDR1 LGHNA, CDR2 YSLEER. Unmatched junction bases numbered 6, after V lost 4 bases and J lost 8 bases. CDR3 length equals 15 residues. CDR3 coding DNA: TGCGCCAGCAGCCCCGGACTAGCGGGAACGGATGAGCAGTTCTTC. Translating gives CASSPGLAGTDEQFF.

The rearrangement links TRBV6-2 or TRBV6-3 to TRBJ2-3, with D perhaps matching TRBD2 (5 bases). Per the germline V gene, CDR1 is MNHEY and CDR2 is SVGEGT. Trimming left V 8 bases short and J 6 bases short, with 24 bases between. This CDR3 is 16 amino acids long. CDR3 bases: TGTGCCAGCTCGGACGGTTTAAGAGGGAGTTTGGATACGCAGTATTTT. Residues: CASSDGLRGSLDTQYF.

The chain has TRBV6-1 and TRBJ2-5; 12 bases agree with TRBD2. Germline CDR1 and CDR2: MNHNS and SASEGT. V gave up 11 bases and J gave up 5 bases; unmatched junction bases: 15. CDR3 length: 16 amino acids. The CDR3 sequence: CACNRASGRAAETQYF. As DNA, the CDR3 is TGTGCCTGCAACCGGGCTAGCGGGAGGGCCGCGGAGACCCAGTACTTC.

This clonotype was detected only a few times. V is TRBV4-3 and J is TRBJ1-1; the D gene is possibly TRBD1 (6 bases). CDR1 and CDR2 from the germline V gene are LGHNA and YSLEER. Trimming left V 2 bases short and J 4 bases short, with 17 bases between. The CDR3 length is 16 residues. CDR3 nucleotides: TGCGCCAGCAGCCAAAATGGACGGGGGCTGGCCACTGAAGCTTTCTTT. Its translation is CASSQNGRGLATEAFF.

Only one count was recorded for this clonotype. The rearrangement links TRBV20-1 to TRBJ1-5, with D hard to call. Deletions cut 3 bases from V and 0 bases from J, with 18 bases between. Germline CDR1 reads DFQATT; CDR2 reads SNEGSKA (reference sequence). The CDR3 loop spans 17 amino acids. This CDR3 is CSASDNYKVGSNQPQHF. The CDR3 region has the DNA TGCAGTGCTAGTGATAACTACAAGGTAGGTAGCAATCAGCCCCAGCATTTT.

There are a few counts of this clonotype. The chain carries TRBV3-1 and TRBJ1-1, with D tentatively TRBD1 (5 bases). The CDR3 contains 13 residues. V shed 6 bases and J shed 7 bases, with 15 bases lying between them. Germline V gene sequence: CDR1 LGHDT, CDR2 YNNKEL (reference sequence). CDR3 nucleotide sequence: TGTGCCAGCAGTCCCGGGGGAACAGGTGAAGCTTTCTTT. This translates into CASSPGGTGEAFF.

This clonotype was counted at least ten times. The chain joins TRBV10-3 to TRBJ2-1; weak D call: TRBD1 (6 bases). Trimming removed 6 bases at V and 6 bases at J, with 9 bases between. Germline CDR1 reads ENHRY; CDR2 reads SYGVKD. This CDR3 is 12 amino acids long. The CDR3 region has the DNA TGTGCCATCAGACCACAGGGCAATGAGCAGTTCTTC. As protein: CAIRPQGNEQFF.

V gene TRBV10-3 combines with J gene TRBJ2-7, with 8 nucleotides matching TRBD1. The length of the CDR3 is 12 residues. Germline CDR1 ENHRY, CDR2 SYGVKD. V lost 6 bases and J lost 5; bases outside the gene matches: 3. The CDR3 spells CAIRGQEDEQYF. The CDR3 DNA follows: TGTGCCATCAGGGGACAGGAGGACGAGCAGTACTTC.

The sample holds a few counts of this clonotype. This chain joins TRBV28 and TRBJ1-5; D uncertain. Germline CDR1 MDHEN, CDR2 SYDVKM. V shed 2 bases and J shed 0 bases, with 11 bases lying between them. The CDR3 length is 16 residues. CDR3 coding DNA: TGTGCCAGCAGTTTAGAATCCCCGTATAGCAATCAGCCCCAGCATTTT. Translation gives CASSLESPYSNQPQHF.

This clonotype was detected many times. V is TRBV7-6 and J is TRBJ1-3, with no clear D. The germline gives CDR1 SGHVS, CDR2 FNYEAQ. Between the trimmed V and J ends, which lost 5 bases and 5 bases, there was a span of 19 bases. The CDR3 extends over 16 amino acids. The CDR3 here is CASSPLATLGRNTIYF. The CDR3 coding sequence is TGTGCCAGCAGCCCCCTAGCAACGCTTGGAAGAAACACCATATATTTT.

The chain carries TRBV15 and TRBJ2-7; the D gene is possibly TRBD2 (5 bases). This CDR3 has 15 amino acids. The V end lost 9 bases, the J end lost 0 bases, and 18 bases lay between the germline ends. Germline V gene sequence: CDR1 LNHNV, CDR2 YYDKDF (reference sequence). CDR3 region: CATSDRGHSSYEQYF. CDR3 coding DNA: TGTGCCACTTCGGATCGAGGGCATAGCTCCTACGAGCAGTACTTC.

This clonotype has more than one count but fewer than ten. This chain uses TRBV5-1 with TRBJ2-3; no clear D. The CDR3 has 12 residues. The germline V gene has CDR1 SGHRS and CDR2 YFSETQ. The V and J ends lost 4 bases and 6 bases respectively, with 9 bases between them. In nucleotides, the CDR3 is TGCGCCAGCAGCCCCGCGAAGGATACGCAGTATTTT. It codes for CASSPAKDTQYF.

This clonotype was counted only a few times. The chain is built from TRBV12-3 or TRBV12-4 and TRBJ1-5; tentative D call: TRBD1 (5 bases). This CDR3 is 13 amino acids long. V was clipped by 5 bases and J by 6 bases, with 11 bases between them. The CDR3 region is CASSHGGGQPQHF. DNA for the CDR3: TGTGCCAGCAGTCACGGGGGGGGTCAGCCCCAGCATTTT.

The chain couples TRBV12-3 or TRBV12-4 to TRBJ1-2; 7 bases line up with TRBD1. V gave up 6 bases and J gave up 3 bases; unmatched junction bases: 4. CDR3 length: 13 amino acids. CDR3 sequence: CASRPTGDYGYTF. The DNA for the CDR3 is TGTGCCAGCAGGCCAACAGGGGACTATGGCTACACCTTC.